Each of the 13 T cell receptor beta chains below was sequenced from the same sample in a study of T cell responses to AZD1222 COVID-19 vaccine. Only in-frame clones appear in the TCRdb table, and some are missing; sequencing was by immunoSEQ multiplex PCR. Of about 56,000 clones listed, roughly 90% were seen once; the top ten hold less than 8.5%. The sample here was peripheral blood, taken 28 days after the second AZD1222 dose. The receptors stem from an adult who received the AZD1222 COVID-19 vaccine.

This clone was seen a few times. The rearrangement joins TRBV5-1 to TRBJ2-2; 15 bases are a match to TRBD2. Germline values: CDR1 SGHRS, CDR2 YFSETQ. V dropped 4 bases and J dropped 0; count of bases not matched to a gene: 10. The length of the CDR3 is 20 residues. CDR3 in amino acids: CASSVLPGLAGGSNTGELFF. CDR3 coding DNA: TGCGCCAGCAGCGTTTTACCGGGACTAGCGGGAGGATCGAACACCGGGGAGCTGTTTTTT.

The chain couples TRBV11-2 to TRBJ1-2, with unresolved D. This CDR3 has 12 amino acids. Per germline, CDR1 SGHAT and CDR2 FQNNGV. Trimming shortened V by 5 bases and J by 14 bases, and 18 bases separated the two germline ends. CDR3 coding DNA: TGTGCCAGCAGCATCCTGGGCACATGGATGACCTTC. Its protein product is CASSILGTWMTF.

This sequence joins TRBV28 and TRBJ1-1; D unclear. The CDR3 is 13 amino acids. Trimming cost V 7 bases and J 6 bases, with 15 bases left between them. CDR1 MDHEN and CDR2 SYDVKM come from the germline V gene. This CDR3 reads CASTRAGLSEAFF. The CDR3 DNA sequence: TGTGCCAGCACAAGGGCGGGTCTGTCTGAAGCTTTCTTT.

The chain recombines TRBV11-3 with TRBJ2-5; no reliable D call. This CDR3 has 13 residues. CDR1 and CDR2 from the germline V gene are SGHNT and YENEEA. The V end lost 0 bases, the J end lost 5 bases, and 7 bases lay between the germline ends. CDR3 loop: CASSLETGETQYF. CDR3 nucleotide sequence: TGTGCCAGCAGCTTAGAAACTGGGGAGACCCAGTACTTC.

The CDR3 spells CASSLWQGNSPLHF. The CDR3 coding sequence is TGTGCCAGCAGTTTATGGCAGGGTAATTCACCCCTCCACTTT. The chain joins TRBV28 to TRBJ1-6; D may be TRBD1 (5 bases). The CDR3 is 14 residues long. Looked up from germline, CDR1 is MDHEN and CDR2 is SYDVKM. The V gene lost 0 bases and the J gene lost 6 bases, with 6 bases spanning the gap.

The chain has TRBV6-5 and TRBJ2-3; D unresolved. Germline V gene sequence: CDR1 MNHEY, CDR2 SVGAGI. The CDR3 loop spans 13 amino acids. The V end was cut by 2 bases, the J end by 4 bases, with 7 bases between. This CDR3 is CASSYHPSDTQYF. The CDR3, as DNA: TGTGCCAGCAGTTACCATCCCTCAGATACGCAGTATTTT.

V usage is TRBV4-2 and J usage is TRBJ2-2; no clear D gene. The CDR3 is made up of 16 amino acids. V lost 6 bases, J lost 4 bases, and 18 bases lay in between. The germline gives CDR1 LGHNA, CDR2 YNFKEQ. The CDR3 is CASRLSGRVSTGELFF. DNA of the CDR3: TGTGCCAGCAGGCTGTCCGGACGGGTCAGCACCGGGGAGCTGTTTTTT.

This rearrangement joins TRBV19 to TRBJ2-7; D gene unclear. Trimming took 1 base from V and 0 from J, leaving 4 bases between them. Germline V gene data show CDR1 as LNHDA and CDR2 as SQIVND (reference sequence). The CDR3 totals 13 residues. CDR3 residues: CASSIGISYEQYF. The CDR3 nucleotides are TGTGCCAGTAGTATAGGGATCTCCTACGAGCAGTACTTC. Variable domain in full (rest from reference TRBV19 and TRBJ2-7): DGGITQSPKYLFRKEGQNVTLSCEQNLNHDAMYWYRQDPGQGLRLIYYSQIVNDFQKGDIAEGYSVSREKKESFPLTVTSAQKNPTAFYLCASSIGISYEQYFGPGTRLTVT.

The chain is built from TRBV7-3 and TRBJ1-2; D call uncertain. This CDR3 region has 13 residues. V was trimmed by 4 bases and J by 6 bases, leaving 12 bases between them. Germline assignment: CDR1 SGHTA and CDR2 FQGTGA. The DNA for the CDR3 is TGTGCCAGCAGCTCCCTCAACGGGGATGGCTACACCTTC. Its translation: CASSSLNGDGYTF. The whole variable domain, remainder taken from reference TRBV7-3 and TRBJ1-2, is GAGVSQTPSNKVTEKGKYVELRCDPISGHTALYWYRQSLGQGPEFLIYFQGTGAADDSGLPNDRFFAVRPEGSVSTLKIQRTERGDSAVYLCASSSLNGDGYTFGSGTRLTVV.

The chain employs TRBV14 and TRBJ2-1; 7 nucleotides line up with TRBD2. The CDR3 runs 14 residues. From germline, CDR1 is SGHDN and CDR2 FVKESK. Unmatched junction bases numbered 5, after V lost 5 bases and J lost 4 bases. CDR3 region: CASSKIGGYNEQFF. The CDR3 coding sequence is TGTGCCAGCAGCAAAATCGGGGGGTACAATGAGCAGTTCTTC.

DNA for the CDR3: TGCGCCAGCAGCCAAGAAATCTTCACAGATACGCAGTATTTT. It is translated as CASSQEIFTDTQYF. This chain connects TRBV4-3 to TRBJ2-3, with D hard to call. Between the trimmed V and J ends, which lost 0 bases and 2 bases, there was a span of 6 bases. This CDR3 comprises 14 residues. CDR1 LGHNA and CDR2 YSLEER come from the germline V gene.

The genes are TRBV7-9 and TRBJ1-6; maybe TRBD1 (6 bases). The V and J ends lost 6 bases and 8 bases respectively, with 17 bases between them. Germline V CDR1 and CDR2: SEHNR, FQNEAQ (reference sequence). The CDR3 runs 15 residues. CDR3: CASRASGAIDSPLHF. The CDR3 DNA reads as TGTGCCAGCAGGGCGTCAGGGGCTATCGATTCACCCCTCCACTTT.

J is TRBJ2-3 and V is TRBV27, with 10 bases matching TRBD1. The germline V gene has CDR1 MNHEY and CDR2 SMNVEV (reference sequence). Germline trimming cut 5 bases from V and 4 bases from J; bases unmatched to any gene: 6. The CDR3 covers 15 residues. This CDR3 is CASSIDRGRADTQYF. The DNA of the CDR3 is TGTGCCAGCAGTATAGACAGGGGGCGCGCAGATACGCAGTATTTT.